The rows below give T cell receptor beta chains drawn from one sample of a study of blood T cell repertoires in COVID-19. Sequencing was performed with immunoSEQ multiplex PCR; in TCRdb, only in-frame clones are kept and a portion is missing. This sample has some 240,000 clones, with around 80% found just once. The sample was peripheral blood. Receptor source: a woman aged 70-85 years with acute or convalescent COVID-19. Both conserved end residues are part of each CDR3. Each record gives: V gene, J gene, D gene, clone size, CDR3 protein, CDR3 DNA. A D gene is named only where the DNA matches it firmly. For some rows the clone size is stated as once, few or many, or as a class when expanded; others skip it.

TRBV7-6	TRBJ2-3	TRBD1	once	CASSLGGTGGSVYTQYF	TGTGCCAGCAGCTTAGGGGGAACAGGGGGCTCTGTATATACGCAGTATTTT
TRBV6-5	TRBJ1-6	TRBD1	-	CASSYPRAGGFSPLHF	TGTGCCAGCAGTTACCCGAGGGCAGGGGGATTTTCACCCCTCCACTTT
TRBV15	TRBJ2-5	TRBD2	few	CATSRGGRSLAGGQETQYF	TGTGCCACCAGCAGAGGCGGGAGATCGCTAGCGGGTGGTCAAGAGACCCAGTACTTC
TRBV29-1	TRBJ1-2	-	-	CSVEDQAFYGYTF	TGCAGCGTTGAAGACCAGGCTTTCTATGGCTACACCTTC
TRBV12-3/TRBV12-4	TRBJ1-2	TRBD1	-	CASRSGQGYGYTF	TGTGCCAGCAGATCTGGACAGGGCTATGGCTACACCTTC
TRBV4-3	TRBJ2-6	TRBD1	-	CASSQVTGGLAGANVLTF	TGCGCCAGCAGCCAAGTTACAGGGGGTCTAGCTGGGGCCAACGTCCTGACTTTC
TRBV21-1	TRBJ2-7	-	-	CAPKGPYEQYF	TGTGCCCCGAAGGGGCCCTACGAGCAGTACTTC
TRBV27	TRBJ2-5	TRBD1	-	CASGWTGPLDF	TGTGCCAGCGGCTGGACAGGACCCCTCGACTTC
TRBV2	TRBJ2-3	TRBD2	-	CASRGGGAGTQYF	TGTGCCAGCAGAGGCGGGGGGGCCGGTACGCAGTATTTT
TRBV5-1	TRBJ2-1	TRBD2	-	CASSQQPTSGSYNEQFF	TGCGCCAGCAGTCAACAACCCACTAGCGGGTCCTACAATGAGCAGTTCTTC
TRBV20-1	TRBJ2-6	-	-	CSASVSGANVLTF	TGCAGTGCTAGTGTCTCGGGAGCCAACGTCCTGACTTTC
TRBV18	TRBJ1-2	-	few	CASSPSQGTYGGYTF	TGTGCCAGCTCACCGAGCCAGGGAACGTATGGAGGCTACACCTTC
TRBV5-1	TRBJ2-7	TRBD1	-	CASSDPQGADEQYF	TGCGCCAGCAGCGACCCCCAGGGGGCGGATGAGCAGTACTTC
TRBV7-2	TRBJ1-1	-	many	CASSLKGERTEAFF	TGTGCCAGCAGCCTAAAGGGGGAAAGGACTGAAGCTTTCTTT
TRBV7-9	TRBJ2-1	TRBD2	-	CASSQISGGASYNEQFF	TGTGCCAGCAGCCAGATTAGCGGGGGGGCGTCCTACAATGAGCAGTTCTTC
TRBV6-1	TRBJ1-5	-	few	CASSERGSSGDQPQHF	TGTGCCAGCAGTGAACGGGGAAGTTCAGGGGATCAGCCCCAGCATTTT
TRBV10-2	TRBJ1-4	TRBD1	-	CASRQGDEKLFF	TGCGCCAGCAGGCAGGGGGATGAAAAACTGTTTTTT